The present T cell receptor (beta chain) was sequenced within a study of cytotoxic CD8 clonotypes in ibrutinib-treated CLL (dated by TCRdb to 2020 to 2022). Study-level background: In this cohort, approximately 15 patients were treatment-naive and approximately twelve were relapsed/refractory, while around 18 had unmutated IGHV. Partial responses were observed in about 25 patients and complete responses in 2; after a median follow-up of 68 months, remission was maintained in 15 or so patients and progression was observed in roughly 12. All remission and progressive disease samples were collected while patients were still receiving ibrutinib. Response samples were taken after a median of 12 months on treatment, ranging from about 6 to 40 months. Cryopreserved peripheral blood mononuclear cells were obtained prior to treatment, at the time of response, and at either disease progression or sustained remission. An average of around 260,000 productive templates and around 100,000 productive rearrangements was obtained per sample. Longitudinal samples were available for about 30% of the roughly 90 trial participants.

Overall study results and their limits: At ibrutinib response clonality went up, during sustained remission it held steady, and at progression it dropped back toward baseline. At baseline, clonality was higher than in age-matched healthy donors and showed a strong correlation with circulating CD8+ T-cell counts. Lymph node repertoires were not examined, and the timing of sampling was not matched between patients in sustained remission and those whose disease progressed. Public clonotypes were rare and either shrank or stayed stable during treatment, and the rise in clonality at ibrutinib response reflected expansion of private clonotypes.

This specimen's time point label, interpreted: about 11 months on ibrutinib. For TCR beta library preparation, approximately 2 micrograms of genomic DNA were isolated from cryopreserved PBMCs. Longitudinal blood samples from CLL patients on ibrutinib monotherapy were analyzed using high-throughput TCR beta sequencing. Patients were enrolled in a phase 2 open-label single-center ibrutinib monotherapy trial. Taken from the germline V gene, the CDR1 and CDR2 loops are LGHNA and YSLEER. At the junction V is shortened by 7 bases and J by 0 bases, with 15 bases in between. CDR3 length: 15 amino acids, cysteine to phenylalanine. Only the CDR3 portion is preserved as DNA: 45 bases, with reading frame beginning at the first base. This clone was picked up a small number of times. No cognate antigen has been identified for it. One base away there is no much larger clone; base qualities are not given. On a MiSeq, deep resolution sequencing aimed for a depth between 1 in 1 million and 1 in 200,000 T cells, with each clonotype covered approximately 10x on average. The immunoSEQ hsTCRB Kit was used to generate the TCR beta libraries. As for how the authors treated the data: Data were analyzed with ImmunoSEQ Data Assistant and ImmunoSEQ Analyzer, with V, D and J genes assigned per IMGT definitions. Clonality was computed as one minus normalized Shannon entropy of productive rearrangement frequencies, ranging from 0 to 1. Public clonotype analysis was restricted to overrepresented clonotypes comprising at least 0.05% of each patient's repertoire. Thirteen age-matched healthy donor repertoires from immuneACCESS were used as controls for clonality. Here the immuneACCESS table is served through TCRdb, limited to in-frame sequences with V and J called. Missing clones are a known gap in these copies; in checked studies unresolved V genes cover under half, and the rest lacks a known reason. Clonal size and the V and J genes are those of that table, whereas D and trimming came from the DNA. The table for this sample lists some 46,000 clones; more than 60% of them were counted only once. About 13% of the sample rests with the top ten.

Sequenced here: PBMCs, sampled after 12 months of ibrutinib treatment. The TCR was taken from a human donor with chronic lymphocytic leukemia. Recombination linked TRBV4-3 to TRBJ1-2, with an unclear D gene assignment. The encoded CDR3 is CASTPGLPPNYGYTF. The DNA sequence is TGCGCCAGCACCCCGGGTCTTCCTCCTAACTATGGCTACACCTTC.